This passage covers 21 T cell receptor beta chains from one sample sequenced in a study of blood T cell repertoires in COVID-19. Produced via immunoSEQ multiplex PCR; TCRdb's table is partial and in-frame only. The sample lists roughly 78,000 clones, approximately 86% occurring once. The source material was peripheral blood. Receptors originate from a woman aged 55-69 years with acute or convalescent COVID-19.

This clone was observed a handful of times. The chain links TRBV3-1 (or the pseudogene TRBV3-2) to TRBJ1-6; D may be TRBD1 (6 bases). Trimming stripped 1 base from V and 10 bases from J, with 17 bases between. Germline V gene sequence: CDR1 LGHDT, CDR2 YNNKEL (reference sequence). CDR3 length: 16 residues. The CDR3 here is CASSQVTGQGSSPLHF. DNA for the CDR3: TGTGCCAGCAGCCAAGTAACAGGGCAGGGCTCCTCACCCCTCCACTTT.

V and J are TRBV28 and TRBJ1-2, with a possible D match to TRBD1 (6 bases). V lost 5 bases, J lost 1 base, and 8 bases lay in between. The CDR3 is 13 amino acids. From germline, CDR1 is MDHEN and CDR2 SYDVKM. The CDR3 DNA reads TGTGCCAGCAGTAACAGGGTTAACTATGGCTACACCTTC. This gives the protein CASSNRVNYGYTF.

The chain joins TRBV2 to TRBJ1-1; D not resolved. Germline V gene data show CDR1 as SNHLY and CDR2 as FYNNEI. V lost 9 bases and J lost 6, with 17 bases in between. This CDR3 spans 13 amino acids. The CDR3 DNA sequence: TGTGCCAGTAAATGGGCCTTAATGGCTGAAGCTTTCTTT. Residues: CASKWALMAEAFF.

V gene TRBV28 combines with J gene TRBJ1-6; 11 bases line up with TRBD1. CDR1 MDHEN and CDR2 SYDVKM come from the germline V gene. V lost 8 bases and J lost 12; bases outside the gene matches: 9. The CDR3 extends over 14 amino acids. The CDR3 sequence is CASHGTGGSLPLHF. In DNA, the CDR3 is TGTGCCAGCCATGGGACAGGGGGTTCCCTACCCCTCCACTTT.

V and J are TRBV21-1 and TRBJ1-6; no DNA check was done on the table's D call, TRBD1. TRBV21-1 is given as a pseudogene. The CDR3 covers 16 residues. CDR3 residues: CASSMNRDPFGSPLHF. In nucleotides, the CDR3 is TGTGCCAGCAGCATGAACAGGGACCCCTTCGGTTCACCCCTCCACTTT.

This chain connects TRBV2 to TRBJ1-2; 7 bases match TRBD1. The CDR3 is 14 amino acids. Germline trimming cut 0 bases from V and 6 bases from J; bases unmatched to any gene: 4. The germline CDR1 and CDR2 sequences are SNHLY and FYNNEI. CDR3: CASSEAGQGDGYTF. CDR3 nucleotides: TGTGCCAGCAGTGAAGCCGGGCAGGGGGATGGCTACACCTTC.

The chain carries TRBV9 and TRBJ1-2; 10 nucleotides align to TRBD1. J was trimmed by 3 bases and V by 4 bases; bases with no gene match: 6. The CDR3 runs 15 residues. Germline CDR1 reads SGDLS; CDR2 reads YYNGEE. The CDR3 loop is CASSKRGTGDYGYTF. The CDR3 nucleotides read TGTGCCAGCAGCAAACGCGGGACAGGGGACTATGGCTACACCTTC.

The chain combines TRBV7-2 with TRBJ1-3; TRBD1 aligns across 7 bases. The CDR3 is 13 amino acids. From germline, CDR1 is SGHTA and CDR2 FQGNSA. After removal of 4 bases from V and 4 bases from J, the junction contained 1 base not matched to a gene. The CDR3 here is CASSSGQGNTIYF. CDR3 sequence (DNA): TGTGCCAGCAGCTCGGGACAGGGAAACACCATATATTTT.

V gene TRBV3-1 (or the pseudogene TRBV3-2) combines with J gene TRBJ2-6; 8 bases map to TRBD1. The junction had 4 bases not matched to a gene; V was cut back by 0 bases and J by 3 bases. The germline V gene has CDR1 LGHDT and CDR2 YNNKEL (reference sequence). CDR3 length equals 17 residues. The CDR3 bases are TGTGCCAGCAGCCAAGATCAGGGGGCGAGTGGGGCCAACGTCCTGACTTTC. The encoded protein is CASSQDQGASGANVLTF.

The chain is built from TRBV7-2 and TRBJ1-5, with no clear D. There are 14 residues in the CDR3. Germline V lookup: CDR1 SGHTA, CDR2 FQGNSA. The V gene lost 3 bases and the J gene lost 3 bases, with 9 bases spanning the gap. CDR3: CASSFYSINQPQHF. DNA for the CDR3: TGTGCCAGCAGCTTTTACAGCATCAATCAGCCCCAGCATTTT.

This clone was counted once. The V and J genes are TRBV5-4 and TRBJ2-1; TRBD2 agrees at 9 bases. With V trimmed by 2 bases and J by 7 bases, 7 bases remained unmatched. The CDR3 is 15 residues long. Germline V gene sequence: CDR1 SGHNT, CDR2 YYREEE (reference sequence). This CDR3 is CASSLSSGKANEQFF. In DNA form, the CDR3 reads TGTGCCAGCAGCTTATCTAGCGGGAAAGCAAATGAGCAGTTCTTC.

Here the CDR3 reads CAWFGTGLFFNYGYTF. CDR3 nucleotide sequence: TGTGCCTGGTTTGGGACAGGCCTCTTTTTTAACTATGGCTACACCTTC. The chain is built from TRBV30 and TRBJ1-2, with 8 bases aligning to TRBD1. Germline CDR1 GTSNPN, CDR2 SVGIG (reference sequence). The CDR3 consists of 16 residues. V lost 5 bases, J lost 1 base, and 12 bases stayed unmatched.

Only one count was recorded for this clone. The chain has TRBV14 and TRBJ1-2; D is perhaps TRBD1 (6 bases). This CDR3 is built from 14 residues. Trimming removed 1 base at V and 8 bases at J, with 14 bases between. Germline V gives CDR1 SGHDN, CDR2 FVKESK. The chain's CDR3 is CASSQATGSLGYTF. DNA for the CDR3: TGTGCCAGCAGCCAAGCTACAGGGAGCCTCGGCTACACCTTC.

J is TRBJ2-3 and V is TRBV7-2; 8 bases line up with TRBD2. Trimming cost V 5 bases and J 5 bases; bases outside gene matches: 9. The germline gives CDR1 SGHTA, CDR2 FQGNSA. The CDR3 is 15 amino acids. The CDR3 DNA sequence: TGTGCCAGCAGCCTGCAGCGGGGGTCTGGAGATACGCAGTATTTT. Amino acid sequence: CASSLQRGSGDTQYF.

The chain couples TRBV4-3 to TRBJ2-3, with 9 nucleotides matching TRBD2. Trimming removed 4 bases from V and 3 bases from J; junction bases left unmatched: 17. This CDR3 spans 19 amino acids. CDR1 is LGHNA, CDR2 YSLEER, per germline. CDR3 in DNA: TGCGCCAGCAGCCGAGAACCTGGCGGGGGGGCCGGTCGAACAGATACGCAGTATTTT. Encoded protein: CASSREPGGGAGRTDTQYF.

The chain is built from TRBV11-2 and TRBJ2-3; possibly TRBD1 for D (6 bases). CDR1 is SGHAT and CDR2 is FQNNGV in the germline V gene. With 3 bases removed from V and 12 bases from J, the gap between germline ends came to 13 bases. CDR3 length equals 12 residues. As DNA, the CDR3 is TGTGCCAGCAGCTTTGTGGGGGCCTACCAGTATTTT. Its translation: CASSFVGAYQYF.

This rearrangement joins TRBV7-8 to TRBJ2-7; 10 bases match TRBD2. This CDR3 has 15 residues. Germline values: CDR1 SGHVS, CDR2 FQNEAQ. With 3 bases clipped from V and 7 bases from J, the junction kept 9 bases outside the gene matches. CDR3 nucleotide sequence: TGTGCCAGCAGCTTCCAAGCGGGAGGGCCGGTAGAGCAGTACTTC. This translates into CASSFQAGGPVEQYF.

The V and J genes are TRBV5-6 and TRBJ2-7; a possible D gene is TRBD1 (5 bases). The V and J ends lost 0 bases and 0 bases respectively, with 10 bases between them. Germline V gives CDR1 SGHDT, CDR2 YYEEEE. The CDR3 spans 15 residues. The CDR3 bases are TGTGCCAGCAGCTTGGGTCAGGGAAGCTCCTACGAGCAGTACTTC. Protein: CASSLGQGSSYEQYF. Full variable domain (rest looked up from reference TRBV5-6 and TRBJ2-7): DAGVTQSPTHLIKTRGQQVTLRCSPKSGHDTVSWYQQALGQGPQFIFQYYEEEERQRGNFPDRFSGHQFPNYSSELNVNALLLGDSALYLCASSLGQGSSYEQYFGPGTRLTVT.

The chain joins TRBV9 to TRBJ2-3; D is perhaps TRBD2 (6 bases). The CDR3 is 18 residues long. The V gene's germline CDR1 is SGDLS and CDR2 YYNGEE. Trimming removed 0 bases from V and 2 bases from J, with 19 bases in between. Here the CDR3 reads CASSVGGVTLGNTDTQYF. The CDR3 nucleotides read TGTGCCAGCAGCGTAGGCGGGGTGACGTTAGGGAACACAGATACGCAGTATTTT.

Written as DNA, the CDR3 is TGTGCCAGCAGTGACGGGGGGGCGACGGAGACCCAGTACTTC. It encodes CASSDGGATETQYF. This chain uses TRBV6-1 with TRBJ2-5, with 8 bases lining up with TRBD2. V was pared by 3 bases and J by 5 bases, with 5 bases of the junction left unmatched. The CDR3 runs 14 residues. The V gene's germline CDR1 is MNHNS and CDR2 SASEGT.

The V call is TRBV10-3, the J call TRBJ1-6; TRBD1 might be the D (6 bases). The CDR3 loop spans 14 amino acids. Trimming shortened V by 6 bases and J by 9 bases, and 15 bases separated the two germline ends. In germline, CDR1 is ENHRY, CDR2 SYGVKD. The CDR3 protein is CAIRSGGQGSPLHF. In nucleotides, the CDR3 is TGTGCCATCAGGTCCGGGGGGCAAGGTTCACCCCTCCACTTT.